This T cell receptor (beta chain) stems from a study of STAT5B mutations in CD4+ large granular lymphocyte leukemia. Study-level background: Among healthy donors, a particular HLA allele went with more CDR3 'QG' motifs. Whole-study results and caveats: Without putative leukemic clones, patient CD4-sorted repertoires remained more clonal than healthy CD4+ repertoires. Over 20% of private leukemic clonotypes occurred rarely in other patients' non-leukemic repertoires.

On this clone: Its antigen is currently unknown.

TCRdb's table, derived via immunoSEQ multiplex PCR, lists solely in-frame clones and lacks some. This table has 30,000 to 40,000 clones, 76% appearing once. Input material: CD4+ T cells from blood buffy coats. The receptor was isolated from a human donor in good health.

CDR3 coding DNA: TGTGCCAGCAGCGTAGGGGGAGGCTACACCTTC. Residues: CASSVGGGYTF. J is TRBJ1-2 and V is TRBV9; no definite D call. CDR3 length: 11 amino acids. Trimming cost V 0 bases and J 8 bases, with 5 bases left between them. CDR1 SGDLS and CDR2 YYNGEE come from the germline V gene.